Listed below are T cell receptor beta chains from one sample, sequenced in a study of T-cell memory formation after mild COVID-19. MiXCR was run by TCRdb on the 5' RACE reads, yielding one entry per CDR3 protein. The sample holds 470,000 or so distinct CDR3 sequences, roughly 25% seen once. The sequencing input was PBMCs or a T cell subset sorted from them (not recorded which). These receptors all stem from an adult woman who had mild COVID-19 (a few samples of this study predate the infection). Cell type and time point are not known. Both conserved end residues are part of each CDR3.

v_gene: TRBV30
CDR3aa: CAWSSGNEQFF

v_gene: TRBV7-2
CDR3aa: CASAWFELGTTTQYF

v_gene: TRBV5-4
CDR3aa: CASSSPGRLSYEQYF

v_gene: TRBV12-5
CDR3aa: CASGDPVAGVADTQYF

v_gene: TRBV6-5
CDR3aa: CASSYGTGMYEQYF

v_gene: TRBV24-1
CDR3aa: CATSRDSAGDTQYF

v_gene: TRBV24-1
CDR3aa: CATSDSSGGPYNEQFF

v_gene: TRBV29-1
CDR3aa: CRSAGLGELFF

v_gene: TRBV12-3/TRBV12-4
CDR3aa: CASRRTATPLWGQGAVNEQYF

v_gene: TRBV7-3
CDR3aa: CASSLTDHAYEQYF

v_gene: TRBV12-3/TRBV12-4
CDR3aa: CASSSYRDREHHYEQYF

v_gene: TRBV27
CDR3aa: CASSLNRGNEKLFF

v_gene: TRBV20-1
CDR3aa: CSANDRYQETQYF

v_gene: TRBV2
CDR3aa: CATSGTSGINTGELFF

v_gene: TRBV21-1
CDR3aa: CASSKTYEQYF

v_gene: TRBV12-3/TRBV12-4
CDR3aa: CASSRGTDLEQYF

v_gene: TRBV7-2
CDR3aa: CASLARYTDTQYF

v_gene: TRBV19
CDR3aa: CASSIETGTSGPGTQYF

v_gene: TRBV20-1
CDR3aa: CSAREASRETYEQYF

v_gene: TRBV28
CDR3aa: CASRSQGVLETQYF

v_gene: TRBV24-1
CDR3aa: CATSDPFTTEAFF

v_gene: TRBV11-1
CDR3aa: CASSLRGSDRDGKETQYF

v_gene: TRBV9
CDR3aa: CASSEGDTSNTGELFF

v_gene: TRBV9
CDR3aa: CASSEGTSGRNEQYF